This record looks at one T cell receptor (beta chain) sequence and its context. The V segment lost 6 bases and the J segment 1 base; nucleotides outside the gene matches: 9. This CDR3 is built from 15 residues. CDR1 is MNHEY, CDR2 SMNVEV, per germline (reference sequence). The sample comes from a study of shared clonotypes between healthy human individuals. Overall study context: Donors, aged 18 to 49, were a couple of women and a few men.

Naive CD8 cells lacked CD45RO, underwent positive selection for CCR7 and left out terminally differentiated effector memory CD45RA+ cells. Study donors comprised healthy, HIV-negative adults devoid of recent acute infection or vaccination. In the authors' methods: Filtering was not the same, since immunoSEQ gave junction-only sequences without quality scores. The repertoire was sequenced with immunoSEQ multiplex PCR; TCRdb's copy has only in-frame clones and lacks some. From that table come the V and J calls and clone size; the DNA was used to work out D and trimming. Of around 1.9 million clones listed, about 93% are singletons.

This sequence was found in a man between 18 and 29 years old in good health. Some clones in this sample may be carry-over from other donors' samples. The chain employs TRBV27 and TRBJ2-7, with TRBD1 matching over 7 bases. The source material was naive CD8+ T cells from PBMCs. CDR3 sequence: CASRGFTGESYEQYF. CDR3 nucleotide sequence: TGTGCCAGCAGAGGGTTCACAGGGGAATCCTACGAGCAGTACTTC.